This entry concerns a single T cell receptor (beta chain). What it recognizes is unknown. The PCR had 60 Vbeta and 13 Jbeta primers. Only in-frame clones appear in the TCRdb table, and some are missing; sequencing was by immunoSEQ multiplex PCR. The table lists 130,000 to 150,000 clones, roughly 80% of them singletons. Germline V gene lookup returns CDR1 SGHRS and CDR2 YFSETQ. There are 13 residues in the CDR3. Trimming left V 6 bases short and J 2 bases short, with 12 bases between. This entry is derived from a study of cytomegalovirus exposure and HLA in healthy donors. Whole-study findings and limits: The likely explanation for a cluster of highly shared sequence variants was sequencing artifact. Across donors, presence/absence analyses took sequencing depth to be roughly uniform. Most TCR sequences were uncommon, yet certain public TCRs appeared in many donors.

Sequenced sample: PBMCs. The chain has TRBV5-1 and TRBJ2-7, with unresolved D. This TCR was sampled from a female donor in good health and CMV-seronegative. The CDR3 bases are TGCGCCAGCATGCGCGATTTCCCCTACGAGCAGTACTTC. Its translation is CASMRDFPYEQYF.